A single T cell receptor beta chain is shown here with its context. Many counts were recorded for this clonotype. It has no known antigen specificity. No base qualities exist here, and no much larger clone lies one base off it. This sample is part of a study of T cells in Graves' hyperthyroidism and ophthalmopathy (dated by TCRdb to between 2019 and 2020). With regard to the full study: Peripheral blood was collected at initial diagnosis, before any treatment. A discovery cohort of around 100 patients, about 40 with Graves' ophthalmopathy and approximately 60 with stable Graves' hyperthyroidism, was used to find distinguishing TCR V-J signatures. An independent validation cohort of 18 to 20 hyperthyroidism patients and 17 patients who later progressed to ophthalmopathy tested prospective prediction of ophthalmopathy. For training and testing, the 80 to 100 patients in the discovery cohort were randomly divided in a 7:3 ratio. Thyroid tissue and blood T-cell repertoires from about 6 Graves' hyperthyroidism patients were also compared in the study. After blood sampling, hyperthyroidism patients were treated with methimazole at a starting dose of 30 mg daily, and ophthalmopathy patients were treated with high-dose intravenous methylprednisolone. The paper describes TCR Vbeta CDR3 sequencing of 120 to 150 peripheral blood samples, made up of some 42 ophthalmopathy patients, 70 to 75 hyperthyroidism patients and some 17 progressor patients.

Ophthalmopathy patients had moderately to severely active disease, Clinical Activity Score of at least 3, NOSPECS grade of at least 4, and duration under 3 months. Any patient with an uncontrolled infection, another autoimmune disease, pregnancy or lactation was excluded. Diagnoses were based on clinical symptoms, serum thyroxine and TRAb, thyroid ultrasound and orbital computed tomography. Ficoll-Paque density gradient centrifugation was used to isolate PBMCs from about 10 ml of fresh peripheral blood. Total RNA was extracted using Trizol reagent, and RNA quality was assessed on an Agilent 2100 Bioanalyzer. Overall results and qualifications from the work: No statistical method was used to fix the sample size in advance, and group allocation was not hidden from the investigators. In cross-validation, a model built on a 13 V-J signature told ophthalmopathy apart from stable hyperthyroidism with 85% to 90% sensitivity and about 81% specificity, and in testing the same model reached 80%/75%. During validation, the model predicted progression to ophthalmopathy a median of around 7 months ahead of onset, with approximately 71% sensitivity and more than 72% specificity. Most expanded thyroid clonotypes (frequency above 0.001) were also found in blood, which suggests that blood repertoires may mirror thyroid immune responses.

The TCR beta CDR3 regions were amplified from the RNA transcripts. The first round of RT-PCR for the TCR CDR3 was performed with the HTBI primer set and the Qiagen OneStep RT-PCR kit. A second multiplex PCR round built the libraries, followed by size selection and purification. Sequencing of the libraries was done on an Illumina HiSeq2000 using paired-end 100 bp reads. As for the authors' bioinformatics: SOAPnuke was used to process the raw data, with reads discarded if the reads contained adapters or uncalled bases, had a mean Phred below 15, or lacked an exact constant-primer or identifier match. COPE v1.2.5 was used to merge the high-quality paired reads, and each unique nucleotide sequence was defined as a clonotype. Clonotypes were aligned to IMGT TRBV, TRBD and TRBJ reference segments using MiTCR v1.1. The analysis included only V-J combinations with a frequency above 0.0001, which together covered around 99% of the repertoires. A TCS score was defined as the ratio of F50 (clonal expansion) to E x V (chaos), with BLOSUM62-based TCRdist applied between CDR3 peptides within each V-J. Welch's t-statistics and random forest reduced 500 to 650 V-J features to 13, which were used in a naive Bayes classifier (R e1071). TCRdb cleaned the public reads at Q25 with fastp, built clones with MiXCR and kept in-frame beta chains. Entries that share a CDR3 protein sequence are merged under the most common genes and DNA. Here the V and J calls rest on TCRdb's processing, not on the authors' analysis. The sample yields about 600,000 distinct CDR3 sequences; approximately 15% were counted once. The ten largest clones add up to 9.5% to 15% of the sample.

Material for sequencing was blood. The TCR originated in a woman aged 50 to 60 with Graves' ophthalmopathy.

The CDR3 reads as follows: CSAPGLAGGENIQYF. The DNA is as follows: TGCAGTGCCCCCGGACTAGCGGGAGGGGAAAACATTCAGTACTTC. This sequence uses TRBV20-1 and TRBJ2-4; the central 15 bases match TRBD2. CDR1 and CDR2 are read off the germline V gene (reference sequence) as DFQATT and SNEGSKA. The CDR3 covers 15 residues, taking in both the cysteine and the phenylalanine. Only the CDR3 DNA stays, 45 bases, in frame from base 1. For this chain, trimming is 6 bases at the V end and 5 bases at the J end, and the number of junction bases without a gene match is 5.